The text below deals with one T cell receptor (beta chain). Produced via immunoSEQ multiplex PCR; TCRdb's table is partial and in-frame only. This sample carries 15,000 to 20,000 clones, 70% to 90% of them seen once, and the ten largest clones take 10% to 15%. The sample belongs to a study of T cell changes during pregnancy in multiple sclerosis. Specimen: CD8+ T cells from peripheral blood mononuclear cells, collected after pregnancy. The clonotype comes from a female donor in good health, enrolled as a control in a pregnancy study.

This CDR3 is CASSERAGTNNEQFF. The CDR3 bases are TGTGCCAGCAGTGAAAGAGCGGGGACTAACAATGAGCAGTTCTTC. The chain combines TRBV6-4 with TRBJ2-1; TRBD2 agrees at 7 bases. The CDR3 length is 15 residues. Trimming at V came to 3 bases and at J to 5 bases, leaving 7 bases not matched to a gene. Germline CDR1 is MRHNA and CDR2 is SNTAGT.